This TCR beta chain was retrieved from a study of blood T cell repertoires in COVID-19. This clone appeared a single time. Germline V gene data show CDR1 as LGHNT and CDR2 as FRNRAP. Trimming pared 2 bases from V and 2 bases from J, leaving 25 bases between. The CDR3 spans 20 residues. As processed by the authors: Nucleated cell number was recorded as an estimate derived from reference gene primer amplification. Some clones are missing from TCRdb's copy, which holds only in-frame ones; the method was immunoSEQ multiplex PCR. Clone size and V and J calls were adopted from that table, with D and trimming inferred from the DNA. The data contain 150,000 to 250,000 clones, 80% to 85% of them singletons. Which cohort a participant joined came from the clinical history participants gave.

What was sequenced was PBMCs or T cells enriched from blood (not recorded which). This receptor was obtained from a man aged 35-49 years who had recovered from COVID-19. The chain carries TRBV12-5 and TRBJ2-1; weak D call: TRBD2 (5 bases). The CDR3 nucleotides are TGTGCTAGTGGTTTGTCGTCAGCGGCAGGACCGCTTCGAACCTACAATGAGCAGTTCTTC. Protein sequence: CASGLSSAAGPLRTYNEQFF.